This T cell receptor (beta chain) stems from a study of OX40 agonist ivuxolimab in advanced cancers. Turning to the study itself: Clinicians treated patients with ivuxolimab, an agonistic anti-OX40 (CD134) antibody. There were three patients with partial responses, one having hepatocellular carcinoma and two cutaneous melanoma. Enrolled patients in dose escalation had cancers that were hepatocellular carcinoma, melanoma, renal cell or head and neck cancer.

V was trimmed by 0 bases and J by 1 base, leaving 7 bases between them. Germline CDR1 is SGHNT and CDR2 is YYREEE (reference sequence). The CDR3 runs 15 residues. Method: immunoSEQ multiplex PCR; TCRdb's copy keeps in-frame clones and lacks some. Of some 64,000 clones listed, approximately 84% are singletons. The V and J genes are TRBV5-4 and TRBJ2-2, with D unclear. This receptor was identified in an adult with an advanced solid tumor such as melanoma, head and neck, liver or kidney cancer. The starting material was CD4+ or CD8+ T cells sorted from blood, obtained in a trial of the OX40 agonist ivuxolimab. CDR3 sequence: CASSLGAVNTGELFF. The CDR3 DNA is TGTGCCAGCAGCTTGGGGGCGGTGAACACCGGGGAGCTGTTTTTT. Supplemented by reference TRBV5-4 and TRBJ2-2, the full variable domain reads ETGVTQSPTHLIKTRGQQVTLRCSSQSGHNTVSWYQQALGQGPQFIFQYYREEENGRGNFPPRFSGLQFPNYSSELNVNALELDDSALYLCASSLGAVNTGELFFGEGSRLTVL.